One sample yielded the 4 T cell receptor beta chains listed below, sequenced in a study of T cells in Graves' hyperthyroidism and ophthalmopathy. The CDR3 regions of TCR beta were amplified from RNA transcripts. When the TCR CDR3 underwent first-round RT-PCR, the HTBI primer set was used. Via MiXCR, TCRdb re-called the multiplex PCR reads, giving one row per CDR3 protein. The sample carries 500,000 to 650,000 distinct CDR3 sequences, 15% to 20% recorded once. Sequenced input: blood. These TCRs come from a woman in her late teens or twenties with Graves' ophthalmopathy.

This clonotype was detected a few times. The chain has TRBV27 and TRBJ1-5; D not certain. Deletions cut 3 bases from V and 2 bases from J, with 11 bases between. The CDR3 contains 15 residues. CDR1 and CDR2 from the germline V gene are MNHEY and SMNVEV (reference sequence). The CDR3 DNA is TGTGCCAGCAGTTTTACGGGTAAGGGCAATCAGCCCCAGCATTTT. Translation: CASSFTGKGNQPQHF.

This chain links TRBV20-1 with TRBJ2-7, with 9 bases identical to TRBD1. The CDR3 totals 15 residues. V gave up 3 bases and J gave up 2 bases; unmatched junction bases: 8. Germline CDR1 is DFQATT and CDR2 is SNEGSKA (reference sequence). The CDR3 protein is CSARAPGQGTYEQYF. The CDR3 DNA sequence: TGCAGTGCTAGGGCACCCGGACAGGGGACCTACGAGCAGTACTTC.

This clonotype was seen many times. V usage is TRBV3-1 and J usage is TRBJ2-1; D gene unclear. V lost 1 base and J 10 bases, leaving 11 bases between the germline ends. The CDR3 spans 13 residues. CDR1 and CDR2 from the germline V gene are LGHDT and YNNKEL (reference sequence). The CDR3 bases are TGTGCCAGCAGCCAAGTCAATAGTCGAGAGCAGTTCTTC. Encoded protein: CASSQVNSREQFF.

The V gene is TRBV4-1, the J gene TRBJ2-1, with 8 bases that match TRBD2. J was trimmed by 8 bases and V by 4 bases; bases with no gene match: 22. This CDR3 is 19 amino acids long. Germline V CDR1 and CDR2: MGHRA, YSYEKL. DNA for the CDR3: TGCGCCAGCAGCCCAAGACCGTCTTTGACTAGCGTTGGGGGCTATGAGCAGTTCTTC. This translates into CASSPRPSLTSVGGYEQFF.